This T cell receptor (beta chain) comes out of a study of T-cell reconstitution after alpha-beta-depleted transplantation in children. This clonotype was recorded many times. CDR3 length equals 15 residues. Germline CDR1 is SGHRS and CDR2 is YFSETQ. V gave up 2 bases and J gave up 4 bases; unmatched junction bases: 5. Preparation of the TCRbeta library used unique molecular identifiers. TCRdb redid the calling of the PCR reads with MiXCR, one entry per CDR3 protein. The sample consists of 200,000 to 250,000 distinct CDR3 sequences, around 12% of them appearing once. The V call is TRBV5-1, the J call TRBJ1-4, with 7 bases that match TRBD1. Specimen: PBMCs from the stem cell graft donor, collected from the stem cell graft. This sequence originates from a human donor who donated a stem cell graft to a child with acute lymphoblastic leukemia. CDR3 DNA sequence: TGCGCCAGCAGCTTCAATACAGGGGATAATGAAAAACTGTTTTTT. The encoded protein is CASSFNTGDNEKLFF.